At least ten counts were recorded for the clone carrying this T cell receptor beta chain. This CDR3 region has 11 residues. Between the trimmed V and J ends, which lost 4 bases and 6 bases, there was a span of 7 bases. Germline CDR1 and CDR2: SGHTA and FQGNSA. These data originate in a study of T-cell reconstitution after alpha-beta-depleted transplantation in children. As it was prepared, the TCRbeta library received unique molecular identifiers. One entry per CDR3 protein, called by TCRdb with MiXCR from the PCR reads. The data show around 78,000 distinct CDR3 sequences, with around 14% seen just once and 27% held by the top ten.

The chain uses TRBV7-2 and TRBJ2-7; D is undetermined. Sequencing was performed on PBMCs, mostly from graft donor cells, taken 180 days after TCRalphabeta/CD19-depleted stem cell transplant. This TCR was sampled from a male patient aged 2-15 years who had a stem cell transplant for acute lymphoblastic leukemia, so the T cells may come from the graft donor. CDR3 nucleotide sequence: TGTGCCAGCAGCTCCTTTGCCGAGCAGTACTTC. Translation gives CASSSFAEQYF.